The sequence of this TCR beta chain was determined in a study of human thymus T cells. The study's findings and limits: Use of V and J genes seemed skewed within the thymic and blood repertoires.

Corrective surgery for congenital heart defects was being performed on the healthy Finnish infants who were the donors. During surgery, about 0.5-1 mL peripheral blood was drawn from four of eight donors. Genomic DNA was extracted from every available blood leukocyte. Assay: immunoSEQ multiplex PCR; the TCRdb copy retains only in-frame clones and omits some. Of about 50,000 clones in the sample, roughly 94% were seen once. The trim removed 3 bases at V and 3 bases at J, leaving 5 bases unmatched. Germline V gene sequence: CDR1 MNHEY, CDR2 SMNVEV (reference sequence). The CDR3 is made up of 15 amino acids. Of note for this clone: As yet, its antigen is unknown.

V and J are TRBV27 and TRBJ1-2; 9 nucleotides match TRBD1. This receptor was taken from a girl under three years old with a congenital heart defect but otherwise immunologically healthy. Source material: blood. CDR3 loop: CASSFEQGAHYGYTF. CDR3 nucleotides: TGTGCCAGCAGTTTCGAACAGGGGGCTCACTATGGCTACACCTTC.